These 18 T cell receptor beta chains share one sample of origin, sequenced in a study of T-cell reconstitution after alpha-beta-depleted transplantation in children. A TCRbeta library incorporating unique molecular identifiers was prepared. TCRdb called the PCR reads again in MiXCR, with one record for every CDR3 protein. This sample carries hundreds of thousands of distinct CDR3 sequences, roughly 13% of them seen once, and the ten largest clones take 2.2%. Sequenced here: PBMCs, mostly from graft donor cells, sampled 360 days after TCRalphabeta/CD19-depleted stem cell transplant. The receptors here all came from a male patient under 18 who had a stem cell transplant for acute myeloid leukemia, so the T cells may come from the graft donor.

This clonotype was seen repeatedly, ten times or more. This could be a read error, since a much larger clone is one nucleotide away. The chain couples TRBV12-3 or TRBV12-4 to TRBJ2-3; no firm D call. This CDR3 spans 11 amino acids. Trimming shortened V by 6 bases and J by 2 bases, and 3 bases separated the two germline ends. CDR3 nucleotide sequence: TGTGCCAGCAGCATCACAGATACGCAGTATTTT. Amino acids: CASSITDTQYF.

This clonotype was recorded at least ten times. J is TRBJ1-5 and V is TRBV16; D remains unclear. Looked up from germline, CDR1 is KGHSY and CDR2 is FQNENV. Between the trimmed V and J ends, which lost 0 bases and 0 bases, there was a span of 6 bases. The CDR3 has 15 residues. The CDR3 sequence: CASSQSQVSNQPQHF. The CDR3 coding sequence is TGTGCCAGCAGCCAATCCCAAGTTAGCAATCAGCCCCAGCATTTT.

This clonotype was counted only a few times. The chain uses TRBV14 and TRBJ2-1; 9 bases fit TRBD2. The CDR3 length is 13 residues. The germline V gene has CDR1 SGHDN and CDR2 FVKESK. V lost 6 bases, J lost 6 bases, and 3 bases stayed unmatched. DNA of the CDR3: TGTGCCAGCAGAGGGACTAGCTCCAATGAGCAGTTCTTC. This encodes CASRGTSSNEQFF.

This chain uses TRBV7-8 with TRBJ2-1, with 11 bases aligning to TRBD2. The germline gives CDR1 SGHVS, CDR2 FQNEAQ. The CDR3 is made up of 19 amino acids. V gave up 0 bases and J gave up 7 bases; unmatched junction bases: 14. This CDR3 reads CASSLAAAVTSGRGNEQFF. The CDR3 DNA follows: TGTGCCAGCAGCTTAGCAGCAGCCGTTACTAGCGGGAGAGGGAATGAGCAGTTCTTC.

This clonotype was picked up many times. V gene TRBV7-2 combines with J gene TRBJ2-7; D is perhaps TRBD2 (5 bases). The CDR3 length is 12 residues. Germline V gives CDR1 SGHTA, CDR2 FQGNSA. Trimming took off 3 bases at V and 5 bases at J, with 8 bases between the two ends. CDR3 residues: CASSFTGNEQYF. The CDR3, as DNA: TGTGCCAGCAGCTTTACGGGGAACGAGCAGTACTTC.

The table lists this clonotype with a few counts. V and J are TRBV18 and TRBJ2-5; D tentatively reads TRBD1 or TRBD2 (5 bases each). The germline V gene encodes CDR1 KGHSH and CDR2 LQKENI. The length of the CDR3 is 13 residues. The ends were cut back, 4 bases at V and 4 bases at J, with 10 bases in the middle. The CDR3 coding sequence is TGTGCCAGCTCACATGGGGGATCAGAGACCCAGTACTTC. This translates into CASSHGGSETQYF.

A note on this clonotype: A much larger clone differs from this one at a single base, so this may be a read error. The rearrangement joins TRBV5-1 to TRBJ2-7; tentatively, D is TRBD1 (7 bases). The CDR3 totals 14 residues. Per the germline V gene, CDR1 is SGHRS and CDR2 is YFSETQ. V shed 4 bases and J shed 6 bases, with 17 bases lying between them. The CDR3 loop reads CASSPEGAHCEQYF. CDR3 nucleotide sequence: TGCGCCAGCAGCCCGGAGGGGGCCCACTGCGAGCAGTACTTC.

V usage is TRBV7-9 and J usage is TRBJ2-2; D gene uncertain. Trimming removed 4 bases from V and 7 bases from J, with 13 bases in between. Germline CDR1 is SEHNR and CDR2 is FQNEAQ (reference sequence). The CDR3 runs to 14 residues. The CDR3 here is CASSSLILFGELFF. DNA of the CDR3: TGTGCCAGCAGCTCCCTAATCTTGTTCGGGGAGCTGTTTTTT.

This clonotype has just a few counts. The genes are TRBV4-1 and TRBJ1-5; a weak D match, TRBD1 (5 bases). Trimming removed 3 bases at V and 3 bases at J, with 9 bases between. The CDR3 totals 14 residues. CDR1 is MGHRA and CDR2 is YSYEKL in the germline V gene. The CDR3 region has the DNA TGCGCCAGCAGCCACCCAGGGTACAATCAGCCCCAGCATTTT. It translates to CASSHPGYNQPQHF.

This clonotype was seen at least ten times. The chain recombines TRBV29-1 with TRBJ1-5; 9 bases are a match to TRBD1. Per germline, CDR1 SQVTM and CDR2 ANQGSEA. The CDR3 runs 13 residues. J gave up 6 bases and V 4 bases, and 4 bases lay outside the gene matches. As DNA, the CDR3 is TGCAGCGTTGGGACAGGGGTCACTCAGCCCCAGCATTTT. The encoded protein is CSVGTGVTQPQHF. The full variable domain, completed using reference TRBV29-1 and TRBJ1-5, is SAVISQKPSRDICQRGTSLTIQCQVDSQVTMMFWYRQQPGQSLTLIATANQGSEATYESGFVIDKFPISRPNLTFSTLTVSNMSPEDSSIYLCSVGTGVTQPQHFGDGTRLSIL.

The rearrangement uses TRBV11-2 and TRBJ2-5; D not resolved. The germline V gene has CDR1 SGHAT and CDR2 FQNNGV. V was shortened by 2 bases and J by 0 bases, with 7 bases between the two germline ends. The CDR3 runs 14 residues. The CDR3, as DNA: TGTGCCAGCAGCTTAACGCGGTACCAAGAGACCCAGTACTTC. It codes for CASSLTRYQETQYF.

This clonotype was counted between two and nine times. The chain couples TRBV5-1 to TRBJ2-5, with 14 bases that match TRBD2. This CDR3 spans 16 amino acids. Per germline, CDR1 SGHRS and CDR2 YFSETQ. Unmatched junction bases numbered 7, after V lost 4 bases and J lost 5 bases. The CDR3 bases are TGCGCCAGCAGCCCGGGACTAGCGGGAGTGTTCGAGACCCAGTACTTC. Its translation: CASSPGLAGVFETQYF.

V and J are TRBV20-1 and TRBJ2-7, with TRBD2 matching over 11 bases. Looked up from germline, CDR1 is DFQATT and CDR2 is SNEGSKA (reference sequence). CDR3 length: 18 amino acids. V lost 0 bases, J lost 1 base, and 11 bases stayed unmatched. The CDR3 DNA reads TGCAGTGCTAGAGATATAACCCTGCTAGCGGGAGGTTCCTACGAGCAGTACTTC. Translation: CSARDITLLAGGSYEQYF.

This clonotype has a handful of counts. This chain connects TRBV27 to TRBJ2-3; no clear D. CDR3 length equals 14 residues. Trimming took off 7 bases at V and 2 bases at J, with 13 bases between the two ends. The germline CDR1 and CDR2 sequences are MNHEY and SMNVEV (reference sequence). Here the CDR3 reads CASKRSGITDTQYF. CDR3 nucleotides: TGTGCCAGCAAACGGTCGGGCATCACAGATACGCAGTATTTT.

This clonotype has ten or more counts. CDR3 nucleotides: TGTGCCAGCAGTCCCTGGACTAGCGGACCAGATACGCAGTATTTT. Residues: CASSPWTSGPDTQYF. The genes are TRBV27 and TRBJ2-3; 10 bases are shared with TRBD2. The CDR3 has 15 amino acids. The germline gives CDR1 MNHEY, CDR2 SMNVEV (reference sequence). The ends lost 5 bases at V and 4 bases at J; junction bases unmatched: 6.

The table lists this clonotype with a few counts. The chain combines TRBV6-2 or TRBV6-3 with TRBJ2-7, with a possible D match to TRBD1 (5 bases). Germline V gene data show CDR1 as MNHEY and CDR2 as SVGEGT. The CDR3 totals 14 residues. Trimming stripped 0 bases from V and 3 bases from J, with 9 bases between. The CDR3 DNA reads TGTGCCAGCAGTTACTCTTTCCAGGGCTACGAGCAGTACTTC. Amino acids: CASSYSFQGYEQYF.

The V call is TRBV12-3 or TRBV12-4, the J call TRBJ1-5; TRBD1 matches at 9 bases. V shed 7 bases, J shed 3 bases, and the junction held 7 bases outside the gene matches. The CDR3 has 15 amino acids. The CDR3 DNA reads TGTGCCAGCACCCCCAGGGACAGGGACAATCAGCCCCAGCATTTT. This codes for CASTPRDRDNQPQHF.

This clonotype was detected many times. V usage is TRBV12-3 or TRBV12-4 and J usage is TRBJ2-1; 7 bases line up with TRBD2. V gave up 3 bases and J gave up 6 bases; unmatched junction bases: 8. The CDR3 is 15 residues long. The CDR3 DNA reads TGTGCCAGCAGTTTTAGGTCTAGCGGTCCCAATGAGCAGTTCTTC. It codes for CASSFRSSGPNEQFF.